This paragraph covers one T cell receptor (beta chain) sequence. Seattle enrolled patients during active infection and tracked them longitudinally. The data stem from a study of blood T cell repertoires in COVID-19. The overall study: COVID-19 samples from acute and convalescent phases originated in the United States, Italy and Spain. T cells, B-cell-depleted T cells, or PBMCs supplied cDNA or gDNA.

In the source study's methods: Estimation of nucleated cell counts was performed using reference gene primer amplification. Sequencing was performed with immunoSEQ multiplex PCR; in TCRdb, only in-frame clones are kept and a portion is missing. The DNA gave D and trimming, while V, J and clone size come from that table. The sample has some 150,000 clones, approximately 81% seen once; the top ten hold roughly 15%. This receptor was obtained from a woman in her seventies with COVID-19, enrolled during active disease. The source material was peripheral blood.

The CDR3 DNA follows: TGCGCCAGCAGCTCCGGTCCGGGAGGCACTGAAGCTTTCTTT. Residues: CASSSGPGGTEAFF. The chain links TRBV5-1 to TRBJ1-1; unclear D gene. Trimming took off 3 bases at V and 4 bases at J, with 13 bases between the two ends. The CDR3 is 14 residues long. The germline CDR1 and CDR2 sequences are SGHRS and YFSETQ.